Reported below is one TCR beta chain. These data come from a study of blood T cell repertoires in COVID-19. The V gene end was trimmed by 6 bases and the J gene end by 7 bases; junction bases not matched to a gene: 9. The CDR3 runs 14 residues. Per germline, CDR1 SQVTM and CDR2 ANQGSEA. Per the study methods: Using reference gene primer amplification, nucleated cell counts were estimated. Sequenced by immunoSEQ multiplex PCR; TCRdb stores in-frame clones only, minus some. V and J calls and clone size are given by that table; D and trimming were obtained from the DNA. The sample holds 350,000 to 450,000 clones; roughly 85% are singletons and the top ten take roughly 3.9%.

Input material: peripheral blood. J is TRBJ1-2 and V is TRBV29-1; 12 nucleotides agree with TRBD1. The TCR originated in a young woman with acute or convalescent COVID-19. DNA for the CDR3: TGCAGCGTCGTTCCGGGACAGGGGGCCGGTGGCTACACCTTC. It codes for CSVVPGQGAGGYTF.